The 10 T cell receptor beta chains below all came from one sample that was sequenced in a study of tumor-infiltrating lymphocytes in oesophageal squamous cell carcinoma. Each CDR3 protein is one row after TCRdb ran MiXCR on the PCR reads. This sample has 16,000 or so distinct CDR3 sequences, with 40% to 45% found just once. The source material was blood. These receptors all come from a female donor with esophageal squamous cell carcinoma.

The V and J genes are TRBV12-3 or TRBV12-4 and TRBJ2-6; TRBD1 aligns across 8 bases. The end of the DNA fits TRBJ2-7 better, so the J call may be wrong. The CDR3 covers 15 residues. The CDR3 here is CASSRDRRISGEQYF. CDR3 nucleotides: TGTGCCAGCAGTCGGGACAGGAGGATATCGGGGGAGCAGTACTTC.

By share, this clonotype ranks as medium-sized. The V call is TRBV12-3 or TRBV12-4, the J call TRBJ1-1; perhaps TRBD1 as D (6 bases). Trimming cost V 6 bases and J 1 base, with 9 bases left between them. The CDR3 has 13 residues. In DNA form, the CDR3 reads TGTGCCAGCAGCTTGGGACAGAACACTGAAGCTTTCTTT. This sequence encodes CASSLGQNTEAFF.

The DNA of the CDR3 is TGCAGCGTTGAAAAGGCTAGCGGGAGTAGGGATGAGCAGTTCTTC. It yields the protein CSVEKASGSRDEQFF. The V and J genes are TRBV29-1 and TRBJ2-5; TRBD2 agrees at 10 bases. With the DNA end fitting TRBJ2-1 better, the J assignment may be wrong. From germline, CDR1 is SQVTM and CDR2 ANQGSEA. The CDR3 extends over 15 amino acids.

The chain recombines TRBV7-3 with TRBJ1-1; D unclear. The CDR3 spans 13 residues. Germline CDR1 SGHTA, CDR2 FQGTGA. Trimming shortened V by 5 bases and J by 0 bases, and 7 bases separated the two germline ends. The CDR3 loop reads CASSLTLNTEAFF. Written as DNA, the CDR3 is TGTGCCAGCAGCCTGACACTGAACACTGAAGCTTTCTTT.

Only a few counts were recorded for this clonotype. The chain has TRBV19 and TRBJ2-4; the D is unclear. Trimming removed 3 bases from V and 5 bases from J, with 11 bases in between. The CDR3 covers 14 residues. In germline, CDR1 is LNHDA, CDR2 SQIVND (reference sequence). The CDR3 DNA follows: TGTGCCAGTAGTATGAACGGGTTACAAAACATTCAGTACTTC. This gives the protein CASSMNGLQNIQYF.

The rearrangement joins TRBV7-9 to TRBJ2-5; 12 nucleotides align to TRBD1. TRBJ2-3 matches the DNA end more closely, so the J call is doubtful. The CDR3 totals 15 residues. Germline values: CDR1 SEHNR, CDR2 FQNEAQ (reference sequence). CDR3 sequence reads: CASSGGQGATDTQYF. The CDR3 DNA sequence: TGTGCCAGCAGCGGGGGACAGGGGGCCACAGATACGCAGTATTTT.

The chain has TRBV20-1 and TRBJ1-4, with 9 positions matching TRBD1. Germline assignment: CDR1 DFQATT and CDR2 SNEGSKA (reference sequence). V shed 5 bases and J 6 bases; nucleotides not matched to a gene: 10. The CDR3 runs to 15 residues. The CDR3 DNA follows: TGCAGTGCTGGGCCACCGGGACAGGGATATGAAAAACTGTTTTTT. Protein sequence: CSAGPPGQGYEKLFF.

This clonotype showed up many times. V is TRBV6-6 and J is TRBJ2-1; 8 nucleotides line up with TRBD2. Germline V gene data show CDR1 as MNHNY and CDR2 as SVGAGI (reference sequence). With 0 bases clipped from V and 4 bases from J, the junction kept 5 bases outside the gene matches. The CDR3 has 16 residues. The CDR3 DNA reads TGTGCCAGCAGTTACTCTAGCGGGATGGGATACAATGAGCAGTTCTTC. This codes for CASSYSSGMGYNEQFF.

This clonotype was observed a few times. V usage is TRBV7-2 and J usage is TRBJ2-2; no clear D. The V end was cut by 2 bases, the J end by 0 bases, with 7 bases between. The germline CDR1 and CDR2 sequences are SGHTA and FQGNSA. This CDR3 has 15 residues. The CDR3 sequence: CASSLFIANTGELFF. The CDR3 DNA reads TGTGCCAGCAGCTTATTCATAGCGAACACCGGGGAGCTGTTTTTT.

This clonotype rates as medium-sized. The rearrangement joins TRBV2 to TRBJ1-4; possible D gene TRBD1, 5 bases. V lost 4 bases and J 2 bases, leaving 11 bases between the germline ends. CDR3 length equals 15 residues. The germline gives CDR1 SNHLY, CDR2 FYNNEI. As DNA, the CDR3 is TGTGCCAGCAGTGGGATTGGGGGTACTAATGAAAAACTGTTTTTT. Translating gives CASSGIGGTNEKLFF.